The 21 T cell receptor beta chains reported below all come from one sample, sequenced in a study of blood T cell repertoires in COVID-19. Using immunoSEQ multiplex PCR, the repertoire was profiled, and TCRdb retains in-frame clones only, with some absent. Here the sample spans about 330,000 clones, approximately 92% being singletons. The sample taken for sequencing was PBMCs or T cells enriched from blood (not recorded which). Receptor source: a woman in her twenties or thirties who had recovered from COVID-19.

The chain combines TRBV19 with TRBJ1-5; D is unresolved. V lost 3 bases to trimming and J lost 2 bases, with 17 bases between them. The germline gives CDR1 LNHDA, CDR2 SQIVND (reference sequence). This CDR3 spans 17 amino acids. CDR3 amino acids: CASSIRYRVSGNQPQHF. The CDR3 nucleotides are TGTGCCAGTAGTATCCGGTATCGGGTTTCGGGCAATCAGCCCCAGCATTTT.

J is TRBJ1-3 and V is TRBV9; 10 positions match TRBD1. Trimming removed 1 base from V and 3 bases from J; junction bases left unmatched: 10. Germline lookup yields CDR1 SGDLS and CDR2 YYNGEE. This CDR3 region has 18 residues. The CDR3, as DNA: TGTGCCAGCAGCGTATCGTCCGGGACAGGGGTTCATGGAAACACCATATATTTT. This translates into CASSVSSGTGVHGNTIYF.

The chain links TRBV5-1 to TRBJ2-1; 15 positions match TRBD2. Trimming at V came to 2 bases and at J to 6 bases, leaving 12 bases not matched to a gene. This CDR3 contains 19 residues. Germline V lookup: CDR1 SGHRS, CDR2 YFSETQ. The CDR3 DNA is TGCGCCAGCAGCTTCCAGCGGACTAGCGGGAGGGGGTACGGCAATGAGCAGTTCTTC. It is translated as CASSFQRTSGRGYGNEQFF.

This chain connects TRBV9 to TRBJ2-2; 8 bases line up with TRBD1. CDR1 is SGDLS and CDR2 is YYNGEE in the germline V gene. V lost 4 bases, J lost 6 bases, and 8 bases stayed unmatched. The CDR3 covers 15 residues. CDR3 bases: TGTGCCAGCAGCCAGCGTCAGGGGGCATCCGGGGAGCTGTTTTTT. This translates into CASSQRQGASGELFF.

The J gene is TRBJ2-5, the V gene TRBV5-1, with 16 bases matching TRBD2. The CDR3 is made up of 22 amino acids. V shed 0 bases and J 2 bases; nucleotides not matched to a gene: 16. Germline V gene sequence: CDR1 SGHRS, CDR2 YFSETQ. The CDR3, as DNA: TGCGCCAGCAGCTTGGTCCCGGGACAGGGGGGACTAGCGGGAGGGATACAAGAGACCCAGTACTTC. This translates into CASSLVPGQGGLAGGIQETQYF.

J is TRBJ2-7 and V is TRBV27; TRBD2 matches 7 bases. Germline V CDR1 and CDR2: MNHEY, SMNVEV (reference sequence). Losses at the gene ends were 6 bases for V and 0 bases for J; bases not matched to a gene: 2. This CDR3 contains 13 residues. The CDR3 loop reads CASSGRSSYEQYF. In nucleotides, the CDR3 is TGTGCCAGCAGCGGGAGGAGCTCCTACGAGCAGTACTTC.

V usage is TRBV13 and J usage is TRBJ2-1, with 10 bases matching TRBD1. The CDR3 spans 15 residues. CDR1 is PRHDT, CDR2 FYEKMQ, per germline (reference sequence). V lost 5 bases, J lost 4 bases, and 5 bases stayed unmatched. This CDR3 is CASSLGTGDYNEQFF. Written as DNA, the CDR3 is TGTGCCAGCAGCCTCGGGACAGGGGATTACAATGAGCAGTTCTTC.

The genes are TRBV28 and TRBJ2-7, with 10 bases fitting TRBD1. Germline CDR1 and CDR2: MDHEN and SYDVKM. V lost 8 bases, J lost 2 bases, and 6 bases stayed unmatched. CDR3 size: 14 residues. The CDR3 spells CASCEGQGPYEQYF. DNA for the CDR3: TGTGCCAGCTGTGAGGGACAGGGGCCCTACGAGCAGTACTTC.

This chain links TRBV30 with TRBJ1-4; 9 bases agree with TRBD1. J was trimmed by 0 bases and V by 0 bases; bases with no gene match: 5. Germline CDR1 reads GTSNPN; CDR2 reads SVGIG (reference sequence). The CDR3 is 17 amino acids. The CDR3 DNA sequence: TGTGCCTGGAGTGTACAGGGGGCCTTTACAACTAATGAAAAACTGTTTTTT. Encoded protein: CAWSVQGAFTTNEKLFF.

This clone was counted a single time. V gene TRBV9 combines with J gene TRBJ2-1; D remains ambiguous. Germline assignment: CDR1 SGDLS and CDR2 YYNGEE. The CDR3 is made up of 14 amino acids. Deletions cut 0 bases from V and 8 bases from J, with 12 bases between. DNA of the CDR3: TGTGCCAGCAGCGTAGGCGGTGCGGTCGATGAGCAGTTCTTC. Protein product: CASSVGGAVDEQFF.

In this sample, this clone turned up once. The chain joins TRBV7-9 to TRBJ1-2; D is ambiguous. The CDR3 has 10 residues. The ends were cut back, 4 bases at V and 8 bases at J, with 5 bases in the middle. Germline-derived CDR1 and CDR2 are SEHNR and FQNEAQ (reference sequence). The CDR3 sequence is CASSSSGYTF. The DNA for the CDR3 is TGTGCCAGCAGCTCCTCGGGCTACACCTTC.

V and J are TRBV5-1 and TRBJ1-1, with 8 bases lining up with TRBD1. The CDR3 contains 17 residues. V gave up 0 bases and J gave up 6 bases; unmatched junction bases: 13. Germline V CDR1 and CDR2: SGHRS, YFSETQ. The CDR3 loop reads CASSLGQGANLGSEAFF. The CDR3 bases are TGCGCCAGCAGCTTGGGGCAGGGGGCTAACCTTGGGTCTGAAGCTTTCTTT.

This chain uses TRBV6-2 or TRBV6-3 with TRBJ1-1, with 8 bases lining up with TRBD1. The CDR3 extends over 16 amino acids. Germline CDR1 and CDR2: MNHEY and SVGEGT. With 4 bases clipped from V and 1 base from J, the junction kept 8 bases outside the gene matches. CDR3 in DNA: TGTGCCAGCAGTTCGCAGGGGGCGCGAAGGAACACTGAAGCTTTCTTT. Its protein product is CASSSQGARRNTEAFF.

This clone has just one count. The chain has TRBV7-9 and TRBJ2-7; TRBD1 matches 10 bases. The germline CDR1 and CDR2 sequences are SEHNR and FQNEAQ (reference sequence). Trimming took 6 bases from V and 3 from J; bases not matched to a gene: 2. The CDR3 runs to 13 residues. In nucleotides, the CDR3 is TGTGCCAGCAGTTGGGACAGGGGCTACGAGCAGTACTTC. This sequence encodes CASSWDRGYEQYF.

J is TRBJ2-3 and V is TRBV11-1; a possible D gene is TRBD2 (5 bases). CDR3 size: 13 residues. Germline lookup yields CDR1 SGHAT and CDR2 FQDESV (reference sequence). V was clipped by 5 bases and J by 1 base, with 7 bases between them. CDR3: CASSSSGTDTQYF. The CDR3 coding sequence is TGTGCCAGCAGCAGTAGCGGCACAGATACGCAGTATTTT.

This clone was seen only once. This chain connects TRBV3-1 (or the pseudogene TRBV3-2) to TRBJ2-7, with a possible D match to TRBD1 (5 bases). Germline assignment: CDR1 LGHDT and CDR2 YNNKEL (reference sequence). There are 16 residues in the CDR3. The V end lost 3 bases, the J end lost 4 bases, and 19 bases lay between the germline ends. The CDR3 loop is CASSHVRACDPYEQYF. CDR3 in DNA: TGTGCCAGCAGCCATGTCAGGGCCTGTGATCCTTACGAGCAGTACTTC.

The chain carries TRBV5-1 and TRBJ2-2; no firm D call. There are 15 residues in the CDR3. Germline V gene lookup returns CDR1 SGHRS and CDR2 YFSETQ. V dropped 2 bases and J dropped 2 bases, with 10 bases sitting between them. CDR3 sequence: CASSFVNFNTGELFF. The DNA for the CDR3 is TGCGCCAGCAGCTTTGTCAACTTCAACACCGGGGAGCTGTTTTTT.

The V and J genes are TRBV28 and TRBJ1-5; D remains ambiguous. V was cut by 8 bases and J by 8 bases, with 34 bases left in between. The CDR3 spans 19 residues. Germline values: CDR1 MDHEN, CDR2 SYDVKM. CDR3 coding DNA: TGTGCCAGCCGAACTGCTTCCCGGTCGAAAGGCGCGGGATCGAAGCCCCAGCATTTT. It specifies CASRTASRSKGAGSKPQHF.

The chain combines TRBV19 with TRBJ1-5; D perhaps matches TRBD1 (6 bases). CDR1 LNHDA and CDR2 SQIVND come from the germline V gene (reference sequence). This CDR3 comprises 15 residues. Trimming shortened V by 3 bases and J by 6 bases, and 15 bases separated the two germline ends. The CDR3: CASSILGRGAQPQHF. CDR3 nucleotides: TGTGCCAGTAGTATTCTTGGCAGGGGCGCTCAGCCCCAGCATTTT.

The J gene is TRBJ1-1, the V gene TRBV13, with unresolved D. Deletions cut 0 bases from V and 1 base from J, with 3 bases between. Germline assignment: CDR1 PRHDT and CDR2 FYEKMQ (reference sequence). The CDR3 consists of 13 residues. The CDR3 sequence is CASSLGGNTEAFF. As DNA, the CDR3 is TGTGCCAGCAGCTTAGGCGGGAACACTGAAGCTTTCTTT.

On this clone itself: The junction differs from germline at one of its ends, possibly a read error. The chain has TRBV5-6 and TRBJ2-1; the D is unclear. Germline-derived CDR1 and CDR2 are SGHDT and YYEEEE. CDR3 length: 11 residues. The CDR3 DNA reads as TGTGCCAGCAGCTTGGATGCGGTACCGGTCTTC. This gives the protein CASSLDAVPVF.